This record covers a single T cell receptor (beta chain). This PCR relied on a set of 60 Vbeta primers and 13 Jbeta primers. The method was immunoSEQ multiplex PCR; TCRdb's version includes in-frame clones alone and lacks a portion of them. Of 110,000 or so clones listed, approximately 82% were seen once; the top ten hold 7.5% to 9%. The germline V gene encodes CDR1 SEHNR and CDR2 FQNEAQ (reference sequence). The CDR3 extends over 16 amino acids. Trimming shortened V by 3 bases and J by 5 bases, and 16 bases separated the two germline ends. This sample is drawn from a study of cytomegalovirus exposure and HLA in healthy donors.

This chain links TRBV7-9 with TRBJ2-2; D unclear. The receptor was isolated from a man between 40 and 49 years old in good health and CMV-seropositive. Material: PBMCs. The CDR3 reads CASSLGTAASTGELFF. The CDR3 nucleotides read TGTGCCAGCAGCTTGGGCACGGCAGCCAGTACCGGGGAGCTGTTTTTT. Together with reference TRBV7-9 and TRBJ2-2, the CDR3 gives the full variable domain: DTGVSQNPRHKITKRGQNVTFRCDPISEHNRLYWYRQTLGQGPEFLTYFQNEAQLEKSRLLSDRFSAERPKGSFSTLEIQRTEQGDSAMYLCASSLGTAASTGELFFGEGSRLTVL.